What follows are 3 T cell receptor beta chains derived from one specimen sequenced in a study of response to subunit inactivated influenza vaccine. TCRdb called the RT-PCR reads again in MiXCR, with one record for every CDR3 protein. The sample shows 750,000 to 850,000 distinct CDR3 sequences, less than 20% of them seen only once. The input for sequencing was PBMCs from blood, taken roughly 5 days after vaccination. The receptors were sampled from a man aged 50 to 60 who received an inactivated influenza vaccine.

In DNA form, the CDR3 reads TGTGCCAGCAGCTTAGACAGGGTAGTTGGCAATGAGCAGTTCTTC. This gives the protein CASSLDRVVGNEQFF. The chain joins TRBV7-8 to TRBJ2-1; weak D call: TRBD1 (6 bases). Germline-derived CDR1 and CDR2 are SGHVS and FQNEAQ. The CDR3 totals 15 residues. The V gene lost 1 base and the J gene lost 6 bases, with 13 bases spanning the gap. Complete variable domain (other parts from reference TRBV7-8 and TRBJ2-1): GAGVSQSPRYKVAKRGQDVALRCDPISGHVSLFWYQQALGQGPEFLTYFQNEAQLDKSGLPSDRFFAERPEGSVSTLKIQRTQQEDSAVYLCASSLDRVVGNEQFFGPGTRLTVL.

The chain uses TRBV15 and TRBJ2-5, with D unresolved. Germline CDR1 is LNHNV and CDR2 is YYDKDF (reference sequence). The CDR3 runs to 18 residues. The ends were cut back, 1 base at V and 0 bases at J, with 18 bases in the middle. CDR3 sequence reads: CATSRALNRGEYQETQYF. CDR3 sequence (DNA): TGTGCCACCAGCAGAGCCCTAAACCGTGGAGAGTACCAAGAGACCCAGTACTTC.

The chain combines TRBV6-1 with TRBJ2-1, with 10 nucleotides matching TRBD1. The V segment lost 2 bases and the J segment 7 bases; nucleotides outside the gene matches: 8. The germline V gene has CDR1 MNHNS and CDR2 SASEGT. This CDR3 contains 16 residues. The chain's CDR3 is CASSELTGGAFNEQFF. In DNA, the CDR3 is TGTGCCAGCAGTGAATTGACAGGGGGCGCGTTTAATGAGCAGTTCTTC.